Listed below are T cell receptor beta chains from one sample, sequenced in a study of blood T cell repertoires in COVID-19. Some clones are missing from TCRdb's copy, which holds only in-frame ones; the method was immunoSEQ multiplex PCR. The sample has some 60,000 clones; 73% are singletons. The sequencing sample was made of peripheral blood. All receptors come from a woman between 45 and 60 years old with active or convalescent COVID-19. CDR3s include the opening cysteine and the closing phenylalanine or tryptophan. Fields, in order: D gene, clone size, J gene, V gene, CDR3 length, CDR3 protein, CDR3 DNA. D genes are given only for firm matches. Clone size is given for some rows only: seen once, a few or many times, or a class if the clone is expanded.

d_call: TRBD1; clone_size: NA; j_call: TRBJ1-4; v_call: TRBV28; cdr3_length: 15; cdr3_aa: CASSGGQEINEKLFF; cdr3_nt: TGTGCCAGCAGTGGTGGACAGGAGATTAATGAAAAACTGTTTTTT
d_call: TRBD1; clone_size: NA; j_call: TRBJ2-7; v_call: TRBV5-6; cdr3_length: 14; cdr3_aa: CASSLWGQGDKQYF; cdr3_nt: TGTGCCAGCAGCTTATGGGGACAGGGGGACAAGCAGTACTTC
d_call: TRBD1; clone_size: NA; j_call: TRBJ1-2; v_call: TRBV7-9; cdr3_length: 14; cdr3_aa: CASSPPPGQGGYTF; cdr3_nt: TGTGCCAGCAGCCCACCCCCGGGACAGGGAGGCTACACCTTC
d_call: TRBD1; clone_size: NA; j_call: TRBJ2-5; v_call: TRBV2; cdr3_length: 13; cdr3_aa: CVEGTGGQETQYF; cdr3_nt: TGTGTTGAGGGGACAGGGGGGCAAGAGACCCAGTACTTC
d_call: NA; clone_size: once; j_call: TRBJ2-3; v_call: TRBV29-1; cdr3_length: 13; cdr3_aa: CSAARRGADTQYF; cdr3_nt: TGCAGCGCTGCCCGCAGGGGGGCAGATACGCAGTATTTT
d_call: NA; clone_size: NA; j_call: TRBJ1-2; v_call: TRBV28; cdr3_length: 14; cdr3_aa: CASSLLSTNYGYTF; cdr3_nt: TGTGCCAGCAGTTTACTCTCTACTAACTATGGCTACACCTTC
d_call: TRBD2; clone_size: once; j_call: TRBJ2-1; v_call: TRBV7-2; cdr3_length: 13; cdr3_aa: CASRGLAYNEQFF; cdr3_nt: TGTGCCAGCAGGGGACTAGCCTACAATGAGCAGTTCTTC
d_call: TRBD1; clone_size: NA; j_call: TRBJ1-2; v_call: TRBV28; cdr3_length: 15; cdr3_aa: CASRALGGALGGYTF; cdr3_nt: TGTGCCAGCCGAGCTTTAGGGGGCGCGCTAGGTGGCTACACCTTC
d_call: TRBD2; clone_size: NA; j_call: TRBJ2-7; v_call: TRBV28; cdr3_length: 14; cdr3_aa: CASRESGRGYEQYF; cdr3_nt: TGTGCCAGCAGGGAGAGCGGGAGGGGTTACGAGCAGTACTTC
d_call: TRBD2; clone_size: NA; j_call: TRBJ2-5; v_call: TRBV9; cdr3_length: 15; cdr3_aa: CASSVNSGSGETQYF; cdr3_nt: TGTGCCAGCAGCGTAAACAGCGGGAGCGGTGAGACCCAGTACTTC
d_call: TRBD2; clone_size: once; j_call: TRBJ2-1; v_call: TRBV19; cdr3_length: 16; cdr3_aa: CASSNVPGGPRNEQFF; cdr3_nt: TGTGCCAGTAGTAACGTTCCGGGAGGGCCACGTAATGAGCAGTTCTTC
d_call: TRBD2; clone_size: NA; j_call: TRBJ2-7; v_call: TRBV9; cdr3_length: 15; cdr3_aa: CASSPGGGRKYEQYF; cdr3_nt: TGTGCCAGCAGCCCGGGAGGCGGGAGAAAATACGAGCAGTACTTC
d_call: TRBD1; clone_size: NA; j_call: TRBJ2-3; v_call: TRBV23-1; cdr3_length: 22; cdr3_aa: CASSQPPPIPHEGPQGVDTQYF; cdr3_nt: TGCGCCAGCAGTCAACCGCCACCCATTCCTCACGAGGGACCGCAGGGGGTAGATACGCAGTATTTT
d_call: NA; clone_size: NA; j_call: TRBJ1-3; v_call: TRBV5-6; cdr3_length: 15; cdr3_aa: CASSPGRPSGNTIYF; cdr3_nt: TGTGCCAGCAGCCCGGGAAGACCCTCTGGAAACACCATATATTTT
d_call: TRBD1; clone_size: NA; j_call: TRBJ1-4; v_call: TRBV5-1; cdr3_length: 15; cdr3_aa: CASSLTGTGNEKLFF; cdr3_nt: TGCGCCAGCAGCTTGACCGGGACAGGCAACGAAAAACTGTTTTTT
d_call: NA; clone_size: NA; j_call: TRBJ2-3; v_call: TRBV4-1; cdr3_length: 14; cdr3_aa: CASSPYFGLAHQYF; cdr3_nt: TGCGCCAGCAGCCCATATTTCGGACTGGCCCATCAGTATTTT
d_call: NA; clone_size: NA; j_call: TRBJ1-2; v_call: TRBV2; cdr3_length: 12; cdr3_aa: CASSEAAYGYTF; cdr3_nt: TGTGCCAGCAGTGAAGCGGCCTATGGCTACACCTTC
d_call: TRBD2; clone_size: NA; j_call: TRBJ2-7; v_call: TRBV19; cdr3_length: 14; cdr3_aa: CASSISGRGDEQYF; cdr3_nt: TGTGCCAGTAGTATTAGCGGGAGAGGGGACGAGCAGTACTTC
d_call: NA; clone_size: once; j_call: TRBJ2-1; v_call: TRBV7-8; cdr3_length: 16; cdr3_aa: CASSFTGRATYNEQFF; cdr3_nt: TGTGCCAGCAGCTTCACAGGTCGGGCGACTTACAATGAGCAGTTCTTC
d_call: NA; clone_size: few; j_call: TRBJ1-5; v_call: TRBV5-8; cdr3_length: 15; cdr3_aa: CASSVPWRSNQPQHF; cdr3_nt: TGTGCCAGCAGCGTTCCGTGGAGGTCCAATCAGCCCCAGCATTTT
d_call: TRBD1; clone_size: NA; j_call: TRBJ2-2; v_call: TRBV19; cdr3_length: 14; cdr3_aa: CASTPGQGYGELFF; cdr3_nt: TGTGCCAGTACCCCGGGACAGGGATACGGGGAGCTGTTTTTT
d_call: NA; clone_size: once; j_call: TRBJ2-7; v_call: TRBV5-1; cdr3_length: 14; cdr3_aa: CASSLQGATYEQYF; cdr3_nt: TGCGCCAGCTCCCTACAGGGAGCCACCTACGAGCAGTACTTC
d_call: TRBD2; clone_size: NA; j_call: TRBJ2-3; v_call: TRBV5-1; cdr3_length: 16; cdr3_aa: CASSPPLAEGTDTQYF; cdr3_nt: TGCGCCAGCAGCCCCCCACTAGCGGAAGGGACAGATACGCAGTATTTT